What follows are 21 T cell receptor beta chains derived from one specimen sequenced in a study of regulatory T cells in long-lasting Graves disease. Time point here: persistent/refractory GD, antithyroid drugs over 5 years with positive TRAb. From RNA extracted from PBMCs, the TCR library was made. To make TCR beta libraries, researchers used iRepertoire HTBI primers and Arm-PCR of CDR3 regions. One entry per CDR3 protein, called by TCRdb with MiXCR from the multiplex PCR reads. The table has a few hundred thousand distinct CDR3 sequences, less than 25% seen once. The material was peripheral blood mononuclear cells (PBMCs), obtained when the disease was refractory, from a patient treated with antithyroid drugs. The receptors were gathered from a female donor with Graves disease.

This chain joins TRBV15 and TRBJ2-3; 10 nucleotides match TRBD2. Germline loops: CDR1 LNHNV, CDR2 YYDKDF (reference sequence). This CDR3 contains 15 residues. V dropped 7 bases and J dropped 1; count of bases not matched to a gene: 5. The CDR3, as DNA: TGTGCCACCACGCCTAGCGGGAGAGGCACAGATACGCAGTATTTT. It translates to CATTPSGRGTDTQYF.

This clonotype occurred a few times. The V call is TRBV28, the J call TRBJ1-5; perhaps TRBD1 as D (5 bases). The V and J ends lost 11 bases and 3 bases respectively, with 17 bases between them. The CDR3 has 14 residues. Germline V lookup: CDR1 MDHEN, CDR2 SYDVKM. This CDR3 reads CAGGEQETNQPQHF. The CDR3 region has the DNA TGTGCCGGCGGTGAACAGGAGACCAATCAGCCCCAGCATTTT. Filled out from reference TRBV28 and TRBJ1-5, the complete variable domain reads DVKVTQSSRYLVKRTGEKVFLECVQDMDHENMFWYRQDPGLGLRLIYFSYDVKMKEKGDIPEGYSVSREKKERFSLILESASTNQTSMYLCAGGEQETNQPQHFGDGTRLSIL.

This clonotype occurred a few times. This chain connects TRBV30 to TRBJ2-7; possible D gene TRBD1, 6 bases. The CDR3 is made up of 13 amino acids. V dropped 5 bases and J dropped 4 bases, with 15 bases sitting between them. Germline CDR1 is GTSNPN and CDR2 is SVGIG (reference sequence). In DNA form, the CDR3 reads TGTGCCTGGGAGACGGACACAGGGTACGAGCAGTACTTC. It is translated as CAWETDTGYEQYF.

The CDR3 sequence: CSVVWGSGTSYEQYF. CDR3 nucleotide sequence: TGCAGCGTTGTATGGGGGAGCGGGACGTCCTACGAGCAGTACTTC. V is TRBV29-1 and J is TRBJ2-7; 7 nucleotides line up with TRBD2. This CDR3 is built from 15 residues. Germline-derived CDR1 and CDR2 are SQVTM and ANQGSEA. V gave up 4 bases and J gave up 1 base; unmatched junction bases: 10.

This clonotype was seen a handful of times. The V gene is TRBV4-1, the J gene TRBJ2-7; maybe TRBD2 (6 bases). The CDR3 covers 17 residues. Trimming removed 1 base from V and 2 bases from J, with 18 bases in between. CDR1 MGHRA and CDR2 YSYEKL come from the germline V gene. The CDR3: CASSQGASRDRTYEQYF. For the CDR3, the DNA is TGCGCCAGCAGCCAAGGAGCCTCGCGGGACCGTACCTACGAGCAGTACTTC.

V is TRBV12-3 or TRBV12-4 and J is TRBJ2-7; either TRBD1 or TRBD2 may supply D (6 bases each). The ends were cut back, 0 bases at V and 2 bases at J, with 14 bases in the middle. CDR3 length equals 16 residues. The CDR3 DNA sequence: TGTGCCAGCAGTTTAGCGCCGGGGGCGACACCCTACGAGCAGTACTTC. Translating gives CASSLAPGATPYEQYF.

V and J are TRBV28 and TRBJ2-5; 11 nucleotides line up with TRBD2. Per germline, CDR1 MDHEN and CDR2 SYDVKM. The junction had 7 bases not matched to a gene; V was cut back by 6 bases and J by 4 bases. The CDR3 length is 15 residues. CDR3 loop: CASSPTSGTRETQYF. CDR3 bases: TGTGCCAGCAGCCCGACTAGCGGGACGAGAGAGACCCAGTACTTC.

V gene TRBV4-3 combines with J gene TRBJ2-5, with a tentative D call TRBD2 (8 bases). The CDR3 consists of 18 residues. V lost 4 bases to trimming and J lost 5 bases, with 26 bases between them. Germline CDR1 LGHNA, CDR2 YSLEER. For the CDR3, the DNA is TGCGCCAGCAGCCGTTTCAGGGGGAGCGGGAGTTACGGGGAGACCCAGTACTTC. It is translated as CASSRFRGSGSYGETQYF.

The chain carries TRBV13 and TRBJ1-1; 7 bases line up with TRBD1. V lost 3 bases, J lost 4 bases, and 14 bases stayed unmatched. In germline, CDR1 is PRHDT, CDR2 FYEKMQ (reference sequence). This CDR3 comprises 17 residues. This CDR3 is CASSLEGALKWGTEAFF. The DNA of the CDR3 is TGTGCCAGCAGCTTGGAGGGGGCGCTTAAGTGGGGCACTGAAGCTTTCTTT. The whole variable domain, remainder taken from reference TRBV13 and TRBJ1-1, is AAGVIQSPRHLIKEKRETATLKCYPIPRHDTVYWYQQGPGQDPQFLISFYEKMQSDKGSIPDRFSAQQFSDYHSELNMSSLELGDSALYFCASSLEGALKWGTEAFFGQGTRLTVV.

V gene TRBV19 combines with J gene TRBJ2-5; tentatively, D is TRBD2 (5 bases). The germline V and J ends were trimmed by 10 bases and 5 bases, with 23 bases remaining between them. The germline V gene encodes CDR1 LNHDA and CDR2 SQIVND (reference sequence). The CDR3 has 15 residues. The CDR3 here is CATTPGSLWRETQYF. The CDR3 nucleotides are TGTGCCACCACCCCCGGGTCGTTATGGAGGGAGACCCAGTACTTC.

This clonotype was observed many times. The chain links TRBV2 to TRBJ1-1; TRBD1 matches at 9 bases. The CDR3 extends over 15 amino acids. The ends lost 4 bases at V and 4 bases at J; junction bases unmatched: 7. The germline gives CDR1 SNHLY, CDR2 FYNNEI. CDR3 nucleotides: TGTGCCAGCAGTGGAACAGGGGGCCCGACCACTGAAGCTTTCTTT. Translating it yields CASSGTGGPTTEAFF.

This clonotype was counted a few times. The chain is built from TRBV6-2 or TRBV6-3 and TRBJ2-1, with D perhaps assigned TRBD1 or TRBD2 (5 bases each). V was shortened by 2 bases and J by 5 bases, with 13 bases between the two germline ends. Germline-derived CDR1 and CDR2 are MNHEY and SVGEGT. The length of the CDR3 is 15 residues. The CDR3 sequence is CASSYRRGADNEQFF. CDR3 bases: TGTGCCAGCAGTTACCGGAGAGGGGCCGACAATGAGCAGTTCTTC.

Many counts were recorded for this clonotype. The chain employs TRBV28 and TRBJ2-6, with D hard to call. The CDR3 is made up of 16 amino acids. V was clipped by 6 bases and J by 0 bases, with 12 bases between them. The germline gives CDR1 MDHEN, CDR2 SYDVKM. In nucleotides, the CDR3 is TGTGCCAGCAGCAAATGGTCCCTCTCTGGGGCCAACGTCCTGACTTTC. Translating gives CASSKWSLSGANVLTF.

The count of this clonotype is one. This chain uses TRBV2 with TRBJ2-2, with D hard to call. The germline V and J ends were trimmed by 4 bases and 4 bases, with 10 bases remaining between them. There are 14 residues in the CDR3. Germline V gene lookup returns CDR1 SNHLY and CDR2 FYNNEI. DNA for the CDR3: TGTGCCAGCAGTGTCGTACCCGGCACCGGGGAGCTGTTTTTT. The encoded protein is CASSVVPGTGELFF.

This clonotype showed up just a few times. This chain connects TRBV18 to TRBJ2-2; TRBD1 is a possible D gene (6 bases). The CDR3 has 17 amino acids. Germline assignment: CDR1 KGHSH and CDR2 LQKENI. V was pared by 3 bases and J by 7 bases, with 21 bases between. CDR3 amino acids: CASSPRIPQGRDGELFF. The CDR3 DNA is TGTGCCAGCTCACCTCGGATCCCACAGGGACGAGACGGGGAGCTGTTTTTT. The whole variable domain, filled in from reference TRBV18 and TRBJ2-2, reads NAGVMQNPRHLVRRRGQEARLRCSPMKGHSHVYWYRQLPEEGLKFMVYLQKENIIDESGMPKERFSAEFPKEGPSILRIQQVVRGDSAAYFCASSPRIPQGRDGELFFGEGSRLTVL.

This clonotype was picked up a small number of times. The chain carries TRBV18 and TRBJ1-4; D is undetermined. CDR1 KGHSH and CDR2 LQKENI come from the germline V gene. V was trimmed by 6 bases and J by 0 bases, leaving 8 bases between them. The CDR3 is made up of 14 amino acids. This chain's CDR3 is CASSGMTTNEKLFF. As DNA, the CDR3 is TGTGCCAGCTCGGGGATGACAACTAATGAAAAACTGTTTTTT.

The table lists this clonotype with many counts. The CDR3 spells CASSLEAGLSYEQYF. The CDR3 DNA sequence: TGTGCCAGCAGTCTGGAGGCGGGACTCTCCTACGAGCAGTACTTC. The chain employs TRBV7-8 and TRBJ2-7; the D gene is possibly TRBD2 (6 bases). Germline assignment: CDR1 SGHVS and CDR2 FQNEAQ. The V end was cut by 6 bases, the J end by 0 bases, with 15 bases between. The CDR3 spans 15 residues. The variable domain in full, with the rest retrieved from reference TRBV7-8 and TRBJ2-7, is GAGVSQSPRYKVAKRGQDVALRCDPISGHVSLFWYQQALGQGPEFLTYFQNEAQLDKSGLPSDRFFAERPEGSVSTLKIQRTQQEDSAVYLCASSLEAGLSYEQYFGPGTRLTVT.

In regard to this clonotype: A much larger clone sits a single nucleotide away, making a read error possible. This chain uses TRBV2 with TRBJ1-4; D is undetermined. Trimming removed 3 bases at V and 0 bases at J, with 5 bases between. The length of the CDR3 is 14 residues. CDR1 and CDR2 from the germline V gene are SNHLY and FYNNEI. The CDR3 sequence: CASSDWATNEKLFF. CDR3 sequence (DNA): TGTGCCAGCAGTGATTGGGCAACTAATGAAAAACTGTTTTTT.

This clonotype was observed many times. J is TRBJ2-3 and V is TRBV7-2; tentatively, D is TRBD2 (6 bases). The length of the CDR3 is 13 residues. The V gene's germline CDR1 is SGHTA and CDR2 FQGNSA. V lost 4 bases, J lost 6 bases, and 11 bases lay in between. The CDR3 loop reads CASSWSRGDTQYF. The CDR3, as DNA: TGTGCCAGCAGCTGGTCTCGGGGGGATACGCAGTATTTT.

This clonotype showed up many times. The chain carries TRBV2 and TRBJ1-2; D is perhaps TRBD1 (5 bases). V was clipped by 6 bases and J by 6 bases, with 14 bases between them. There are 13 residues in the CDR3. Germline V lookup: CDR1 SNHLY, CDR2 FYNNEI. The CDR3 DNA follows: TGTGCCAGCAGAAGGCTACAGACAGATGGCTACACCTTC. This gives the protein CASRRLQTDGYTF.

V is TRBV10-3 and J is TRBJ2-4; D ambiguous. The V gene lost 3 bases and the J gene lost 0 bases, with 15 bases spanning the gap. The germline V gene has CDR1 ENHRY and CDR2 SYGVKD. The CDR3 is made up of 17 amino acids. CDR3 sequence reads: CAISEGPSTLAKNIQYF. The CDR3 DNA follows: TGTGCCATCAGTGAAGGTCCCAGTACCTTAGCCAAAAACATTCAGTACTTC.